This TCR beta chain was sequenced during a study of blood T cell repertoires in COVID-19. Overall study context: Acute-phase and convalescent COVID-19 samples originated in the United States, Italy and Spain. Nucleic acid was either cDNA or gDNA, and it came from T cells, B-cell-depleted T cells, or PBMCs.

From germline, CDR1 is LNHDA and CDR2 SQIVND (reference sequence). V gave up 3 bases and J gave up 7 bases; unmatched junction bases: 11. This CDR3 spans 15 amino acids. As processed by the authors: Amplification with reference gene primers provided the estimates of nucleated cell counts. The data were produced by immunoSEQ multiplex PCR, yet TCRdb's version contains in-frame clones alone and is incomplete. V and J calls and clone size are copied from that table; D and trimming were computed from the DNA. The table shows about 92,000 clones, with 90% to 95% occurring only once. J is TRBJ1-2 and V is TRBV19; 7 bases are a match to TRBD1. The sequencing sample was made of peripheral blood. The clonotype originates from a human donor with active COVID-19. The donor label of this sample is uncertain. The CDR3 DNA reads TGTGCCAGTAGTATGACCCCCGGGACAGTCATTGGCTACACCTTC. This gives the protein CASSMTPGTVIGYTF.